A selection of T cell receptor beta chains follows, all from one sample in a study of T-cell memory formation after mild COVID-19. TCRdb ran MiXCR on the 5' RACE reads and lists one entry per CDR3 protein. The repertoire holds about 88,000 distinct CDR3 sequences, with more than 20% as singletons. Sequenced: PBMCs or a T cell subset sorted from them (not recorded which). Receptor source: a man between 18 and 35 years old who had mild COVID-19 (a few samples of this study predate the infection). Cell type and time point are not known. CDR3s include the opening cysteine and the closing phenylalanine or tryptophan. A D gene is named only where the DNA matches it firmly. Expanded clones are given a class, and other clones once, few, many or no size at all.

V gene,J gene,D gene,clone size,CDR3 DNA,CDR3 protein
TRBV3-1,TRBJ2-3,NA,NA,TGTGCCAGTAAACAGACTCGCACAGATACGCAGTATTTT,CASKQTRTDTQYF
TRBV6-6,TRBJ2-7,TRBD1,once,TGTGCCAGCAGTTGGGACAGGGTCTACGAGCAGTACTTC,CASSWDRVYEQYF
TRBV4-1,TRBJ2-7,NA,NA,TGCGCCAGCAGCCAAGAGGGGGGCTCCTACGAGCAGTACTTC,CASSQEGGSYEQYF
TRBV6-4,TRBJ2-3,TRBD2,many,TGTGCCAGCAGTGAGCGGGGGGGCACAGATACGCAGTATTTT,CASSERGGTDTQYF
TRBV7-2,TRBJ1-3,NA,few,TGTGCCAGCAGCTCAACTTCGGACGGTAGCTCTGGAAACACCATATATTTT,CASSSTSDGSSGNTIYF
TRBV7-6,TRBJ2-5,TRBD1,few,TGTGCCAGCAGCCCTACAGGGGGTGGAGAGACCCAGTACTTC,CASSPTGGGETQYF
TRBV6-2/TRBV6-3,TRBJ2-7,NA,NA,TGTGCCAGCTCGGGCGGCAGTCGGGAGCAGTACTTC,CASSGGSREQYF
TRBV7-2,TRBJ1-5,NA,NA,TGTGCCAGCAGCATTTATCAGCCCCAGCATTTT,CASSIYQPQHF
TRBV7-9,TRBJ2-7,NA,NA,TGTGCCAGCACAACTAGGACCCGGGAGTCCTCCGAGCAGTACTTC,CASTTRTRESSEQYF
TRBV7-2,TRBJ1-2,NA,few,TGTGCCAGCAGCTTATTCTTCGTGGGCGCTCCCCCATATGGCTACACCTTC,CASSLFFVGAPPYGYTF
TRBV29-1,TRBJ2-2,NA,NA,TGCAGCGTTGCTAGGGACAATACGAACACCGGGGAGCTGTTTTTT,CSVARDNTNTGELFF
TRBV27,TRBJ2-7,NA,NA,TGTGCCAGCAGATACGCAGGGGCCGAGCAGTACTTC,CASRYAGAEQYF
TRBV4-3,TRBJ1-1,NA,NA,TGCGCCAGCAGCCTAGGACCTATCACTGAAGCTTTCTTT,CASSLGPITEAFF